These T cell receptor beta chains were read from a single sample in a study of T cell responses to AZD1222 COVID-19 vaccine. Libraries were prepared by immunoSEQ multiplex PCR; TCRdb keeps only in-frame clonotypes and omits some of them. The data hold under 200,000 clones, with about 89% observed a single time. The source was peripheral blood, collected on day 0 of AZD1222 vaccination. These receptors came from an adult in good health. CDR3s include the opening cysteine and the closing phenylalanine or tryptophan. Fields, in order: V gene, clone size, J gene, CDR3 protein. Rows may omit the clone size; those that give it use once, few, many or a size class.

v_call: TRBV11-1; clone_size: few; j_call: TRBJ2-1; cdr3_aa: CASSWGLAEYNEQFF
v_call: TRBV6-5; clone_size: NA; j_call: TRBJ2-2; cdr3_aa: CASSYPSGELFF
v_call: TRBV10-2; clone_size: NA; j_call: TRBJ1-5; cdr3_aa: CASSEKQGDQPQHF
v_call: TRBV27; clone_size: NA; j_call: TRBJ1-5; cdr3_aa: CASGWDSNQPQHF
v_call: TRBV25-1; clone_size: NA; j_call: TRBJ2-2; cdr3_aa: CASSYGMNTGELFF
v_call: TRBV7-2; clone_size: NA; j_call: TRBJ2-7; cdr3_aa: CASSPRTPLPEQYF
v_call: TRBV7-6; clone_size: NA; j_call: TRBJ2-1; cdr3_aa: CASSLGGLNSNEQFF
v_call: TRBV4-1; clone_size: NA; j_call: TRBJ1-6; cdr3_aa: CGLLPLHF
v_call: TRBV27; clone_size: once; j_call: TRBJ2-1; cdr3_aa: CASSLWGGTGGNEQFF
v_call: TRBV28; clone_size: NA; j_call: TRBJ1-2; cdr3_aa: CASSFRLLDLNYGYTF
v_call: TRBV15; clone_size: NA; j_call: TRBJ2-7; cdr3_aa: CATSRGAGPSYEQYF
v_call: TRBV5-5; clone_size: NA; j_call: TRBJ2-7; cdr3_aa: CASSHQLTGLYEQYF
v_call: TRBV30; clone_size: NA; j_call: TRBJ2-7; cdr3_aa: CAWRAGGRSSYEQYF
v_call: TRBV7-9; clone_size: NA; j_call: TRBJ2-7; cdr3_aa: CASSWDAGAQYF
v_call: TRBV21-1; clone_size: NA; j_call: TRBJ2-7; cdr3_aa: CASRPGQGQIYF
v_call: TRBV6-4; clone_size: few; j_call: TRBJ2-7; cdr3_aa: CASTLSSGGIYEQYF
v_call: TRBV27; clone_size: NA; j_call: TRBJ2-5; cdr3_aa: CASSQQGAEWETQYF
v_call: TRBV28; clone_size: NA; j_call: TRBJ1-1; cdr3_aa: CASKESRGTEAFF
v_call: TRBV5-4; clone_size: NA; j_call: TRBJ2-3; cdr3_aa: CASSLPGRTDTQYF
v_call: TRBV30; clone_size: NA; j_call: TRBJ1-1; cdr3_aa: CAWSVSGGDTEAFF
v_call: TRBV28; clone_size: NA; j_call: TRBJ2-5; cdr3_aa: CASGESGGARETQYF
v_call: TRBV28; clone_size: once; j_call: TRBJ1-4; cdr3_aa: CASGYRGLRGTNEKLFF
v_call: TRBV5-6; clone_size: NA; j_call: TRBJ1-2; cdr3_aa: CASSFPRTGDTYTF
v_call: TRBV15; clone_size: NA; j_call: TRBJ1-5; cdr3_aa: CATSRSGQGTQPQHF